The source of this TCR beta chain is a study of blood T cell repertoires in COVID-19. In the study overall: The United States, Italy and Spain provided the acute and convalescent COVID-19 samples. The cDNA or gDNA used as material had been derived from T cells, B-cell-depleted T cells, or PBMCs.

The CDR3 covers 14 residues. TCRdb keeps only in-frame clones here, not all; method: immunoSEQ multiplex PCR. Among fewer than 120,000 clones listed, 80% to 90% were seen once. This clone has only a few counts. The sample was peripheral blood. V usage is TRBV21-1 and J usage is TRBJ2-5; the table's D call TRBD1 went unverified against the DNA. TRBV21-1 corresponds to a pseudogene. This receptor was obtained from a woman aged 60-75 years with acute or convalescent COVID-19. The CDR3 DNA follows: TGTGCCAGCAGCAAAGGAACAGGGAAAGAGACCCAGTACTTC. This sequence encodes CASSKGTGKETQYF.